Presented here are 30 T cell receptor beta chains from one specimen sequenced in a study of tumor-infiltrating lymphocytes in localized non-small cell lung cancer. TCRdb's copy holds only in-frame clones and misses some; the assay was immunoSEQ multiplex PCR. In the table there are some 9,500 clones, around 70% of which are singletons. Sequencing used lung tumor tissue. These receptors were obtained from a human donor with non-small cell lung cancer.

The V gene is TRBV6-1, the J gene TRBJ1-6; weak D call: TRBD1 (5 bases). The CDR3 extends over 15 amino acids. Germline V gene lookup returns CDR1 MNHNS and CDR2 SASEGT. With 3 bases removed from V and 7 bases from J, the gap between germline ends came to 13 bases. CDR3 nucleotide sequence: TGTGCCAGCAGTGAGCCGGGACGGTCAAATTCACCCCTCCACTTT. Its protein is CASSEPGRSNSPLHF.

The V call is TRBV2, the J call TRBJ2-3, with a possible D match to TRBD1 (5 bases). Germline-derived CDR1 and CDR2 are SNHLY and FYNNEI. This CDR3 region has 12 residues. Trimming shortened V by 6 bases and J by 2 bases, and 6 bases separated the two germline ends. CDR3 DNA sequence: TGTGCCAGCAGGGGGCCCACAGATACGCAGTATTTT. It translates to CASRGPTDTQYF.

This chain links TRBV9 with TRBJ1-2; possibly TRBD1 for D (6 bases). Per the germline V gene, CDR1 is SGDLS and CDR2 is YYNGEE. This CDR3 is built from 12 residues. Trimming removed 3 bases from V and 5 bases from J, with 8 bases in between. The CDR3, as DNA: TGTGCCAGCAGCGCCACAGGGTATGGCTACACCTTC. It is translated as CASSATGYGYTF. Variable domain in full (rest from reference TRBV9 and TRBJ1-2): DSGVTQTPKHLITATGQRVTLRCSPRSGDLSVYWYQQSLDQGLQFLIQYYNGEERAKGNILERFSAQQFPDLHSELNLSSLELGDSALYFCASSATGYGYTFGSGTRLTVV.

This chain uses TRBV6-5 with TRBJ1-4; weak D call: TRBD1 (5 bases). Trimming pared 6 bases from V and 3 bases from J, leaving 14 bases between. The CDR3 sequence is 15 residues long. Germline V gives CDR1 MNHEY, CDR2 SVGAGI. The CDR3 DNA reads TGTGCCAGCAGACGAACGGGGGGGGCTAATGAAAAACTGTTTTTT. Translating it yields CASRRTGGANEKLFF.

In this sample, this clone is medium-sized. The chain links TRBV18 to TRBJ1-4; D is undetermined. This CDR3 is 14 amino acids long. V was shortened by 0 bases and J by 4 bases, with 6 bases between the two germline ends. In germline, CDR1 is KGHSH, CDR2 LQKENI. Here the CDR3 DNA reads TGTGCCAGCTCACCACCGGGGTTTAATGAAAAACTGTTTTTT. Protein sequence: CASSPPGFNEKLFF.

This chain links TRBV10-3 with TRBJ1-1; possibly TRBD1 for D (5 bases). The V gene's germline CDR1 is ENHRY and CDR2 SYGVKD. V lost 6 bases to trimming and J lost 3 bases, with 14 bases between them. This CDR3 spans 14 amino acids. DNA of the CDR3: TGTGCCATCAGACCCTCTCGAGGGGACACTGAAGCTTTCTTT. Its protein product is CAIRPSRGDTEAFF.

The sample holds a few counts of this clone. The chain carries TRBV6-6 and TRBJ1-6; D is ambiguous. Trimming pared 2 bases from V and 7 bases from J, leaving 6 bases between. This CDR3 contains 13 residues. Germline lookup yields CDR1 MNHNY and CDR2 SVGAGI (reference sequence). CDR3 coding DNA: TGTGCCAGCAGTTACGCAGGCAATTCACCCCTCCACTTT. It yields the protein CASSYAGNSPLHF.

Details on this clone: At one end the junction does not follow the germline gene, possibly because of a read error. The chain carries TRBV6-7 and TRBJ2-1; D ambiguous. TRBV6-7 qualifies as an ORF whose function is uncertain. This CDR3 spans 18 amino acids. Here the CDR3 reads CARSLAQTLKPGDNEQFF. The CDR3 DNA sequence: TGTGCCAGAAGTTTGGCCCAGACTTTAAAACCTGGGGACAATGAGCAGTTCTTC.

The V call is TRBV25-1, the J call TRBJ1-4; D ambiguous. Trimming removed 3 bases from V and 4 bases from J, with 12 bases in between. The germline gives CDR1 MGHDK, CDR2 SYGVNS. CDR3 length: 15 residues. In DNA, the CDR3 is TGTGCCAGCAGTGACGATAACGACGGTAATGAAAAACTGTTTTTT. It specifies CASSDDNDGNEKLFF.

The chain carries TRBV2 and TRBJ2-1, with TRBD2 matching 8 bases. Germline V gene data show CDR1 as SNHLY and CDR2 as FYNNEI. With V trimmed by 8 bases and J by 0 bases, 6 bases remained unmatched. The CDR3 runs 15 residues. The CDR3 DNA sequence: TGTGCCAGCTCGTCCGGGACTAGCTCCTACAATGAGCAGTTCTTC. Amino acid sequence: CASSSGTSSYNEQFF.

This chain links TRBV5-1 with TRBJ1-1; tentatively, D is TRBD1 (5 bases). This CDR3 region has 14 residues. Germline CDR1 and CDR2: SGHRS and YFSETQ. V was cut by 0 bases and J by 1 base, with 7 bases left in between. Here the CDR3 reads CASSLDTGNTEAFF. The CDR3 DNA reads TGCGCCAGCAGCTTGGATACAGGGAACACTGAAGCTTTCTTT. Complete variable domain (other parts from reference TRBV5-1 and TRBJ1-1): KAGVTQTPRYLIKTRGQQVTLSCSPISGHRSVSWYQQTPGQGLQFLFEYFSETQRNKGNFPGRFSGRQFSNSRSEMNVSTLELGDSALYLCASSLDTGNTEAFFGQGTRLTVV.

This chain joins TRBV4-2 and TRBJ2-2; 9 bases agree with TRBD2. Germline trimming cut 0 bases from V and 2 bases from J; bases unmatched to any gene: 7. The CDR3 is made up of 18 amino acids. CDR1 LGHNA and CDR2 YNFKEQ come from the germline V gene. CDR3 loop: CASSQEPSTSGNTGELFF. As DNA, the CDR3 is TGTGCCAGCAGCCAAGAGCCCTCGACTAGCGGTAACACCGGGGAGCTGTTTTTT.

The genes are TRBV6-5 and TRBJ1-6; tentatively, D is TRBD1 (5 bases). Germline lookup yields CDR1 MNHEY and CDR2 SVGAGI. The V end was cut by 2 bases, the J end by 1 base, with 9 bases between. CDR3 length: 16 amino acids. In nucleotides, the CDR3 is TGTGCCAGCAGTTACGGGGGGGGGTCCTATAATTCACCCCTCCACTTT. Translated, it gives CASSYGGGSYNSPLHF.

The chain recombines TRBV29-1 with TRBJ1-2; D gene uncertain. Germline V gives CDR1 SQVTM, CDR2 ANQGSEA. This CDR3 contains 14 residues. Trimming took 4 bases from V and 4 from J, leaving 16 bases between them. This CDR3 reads CSVVTADSSYGYTF. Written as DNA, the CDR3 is TGCAGCGTTGTTACAGCTGACTCTTCCTATGGCTACACCTTC. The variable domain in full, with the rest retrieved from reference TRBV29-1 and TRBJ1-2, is SAVISQKPSRDICQRGTSLTIQCQVDSQVTMMFWYRQQPGQSLTLIATANQGSEATYESGFVIDKFPISRPNLTFSTLTVSNMSPEDSSIYLCSVVTADSSYGYTFGSGTRLTVV.

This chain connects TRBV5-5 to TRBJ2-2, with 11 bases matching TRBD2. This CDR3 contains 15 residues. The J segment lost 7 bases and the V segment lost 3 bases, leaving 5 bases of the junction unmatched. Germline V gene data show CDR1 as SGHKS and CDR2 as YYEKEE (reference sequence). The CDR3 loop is CASSSRLAGFGELFF. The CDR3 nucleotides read TGTGCCAGCAGCTCACGACTAGCGGGGTTCGGGGAGCTGTTTTTT.

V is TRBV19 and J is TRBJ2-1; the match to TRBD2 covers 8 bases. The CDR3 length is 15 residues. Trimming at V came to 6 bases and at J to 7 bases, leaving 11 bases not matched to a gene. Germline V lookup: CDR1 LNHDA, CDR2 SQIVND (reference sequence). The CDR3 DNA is TGTGCCAGTAGGCGTTCTGCGGGGGGCCCGAATGAGCAGTTCTTC. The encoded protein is CASRRSAGGPNEQFF.

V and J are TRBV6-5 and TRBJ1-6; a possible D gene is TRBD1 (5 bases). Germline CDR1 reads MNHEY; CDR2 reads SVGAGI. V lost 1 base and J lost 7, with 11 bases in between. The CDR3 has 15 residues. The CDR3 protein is CASSYLGLPNSPLHF. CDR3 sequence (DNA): TGTGCCAGCAGTTACTTGGGGCTGCCAAATTCACCCCTCCACTTT.

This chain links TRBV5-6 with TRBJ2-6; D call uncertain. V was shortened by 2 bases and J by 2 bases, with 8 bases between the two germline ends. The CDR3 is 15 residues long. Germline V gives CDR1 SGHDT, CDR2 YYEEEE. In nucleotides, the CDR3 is TGTGCCAGCAGCTTTCGGGCTACTGGGGCCAACGTCCTGACTTTC. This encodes CASSFRATGANVLTF.

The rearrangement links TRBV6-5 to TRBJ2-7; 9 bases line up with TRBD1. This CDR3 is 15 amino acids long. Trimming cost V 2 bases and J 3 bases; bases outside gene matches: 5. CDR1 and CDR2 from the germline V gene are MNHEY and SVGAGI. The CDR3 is CASSYERTGDYEQYF. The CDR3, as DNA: TGTGCCAGCAGTTACGAAAGGACAGGGGACTACGAGCAGTACTTC.

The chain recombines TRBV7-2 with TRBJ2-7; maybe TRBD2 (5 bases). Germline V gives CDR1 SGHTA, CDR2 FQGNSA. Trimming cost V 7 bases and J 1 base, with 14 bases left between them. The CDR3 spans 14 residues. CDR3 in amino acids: CASNNAQRSYEQYF. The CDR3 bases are TGTGCCAGCAACAACGCTCAGCGGTCCTACGAGCAGTACTTC.

CDR3 amino acids: CASSYRAGGSYEQYF. The DNA of the CDR3 is TGCGCCAGCAGCTATCGGGCGGGGGGTTCCTACGAGCAGTACTTC. The chain is built from TRBV5-1 and TRBJ2-7; 8 bases agree with TRBD2. V lost 3 bases to trimming and J lost 1 base; unmatched junction nucleotides: 6. The CDR3 has 15 amino acids. The germline V gene encodes CDR1 SGHRS and CDR2 YFSETQ.

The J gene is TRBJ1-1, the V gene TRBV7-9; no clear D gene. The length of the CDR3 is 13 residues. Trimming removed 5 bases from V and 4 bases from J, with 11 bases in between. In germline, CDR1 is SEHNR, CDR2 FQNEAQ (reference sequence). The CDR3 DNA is TGTGCCAGCAGCCCAGACTCGGGCACTGAAGCTTTCTTT. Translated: CASSPDSGTEAFF. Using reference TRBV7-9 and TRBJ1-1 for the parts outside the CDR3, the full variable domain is DTGVSQNPRHKITKRGQNVTFRCDPISEHNRLYWYRQTLGQGPEFLTYFQNEAQLEKSRLLSDRFSAERPKGSFSTLEIQRTEQGDSAMYLCASSPDSGTEAFFGQGTRLTVV.

CDR3 sequence: CSVGGQGVYEQYF. In DNA, the CDR3 is TGCAGCGTTGGCGGACAGGGGGTTTACGAGCAGTACTTC. The chain links TRBV29-1 to TRBJ2-7, with 10 bases lining up with TRBD1. The CDR3 consists of 13 residues. V was clipped by 4 bases and J by 4 bases; unmatched bases: 4. Per the germline V gene, CDR1 is SQVTM and CDR2 is ANQGSEA.

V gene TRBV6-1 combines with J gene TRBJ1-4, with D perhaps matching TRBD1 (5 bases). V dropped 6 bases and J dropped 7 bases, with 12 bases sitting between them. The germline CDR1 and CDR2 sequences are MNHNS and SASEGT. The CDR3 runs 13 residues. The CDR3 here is CASRGVPVEKLFF. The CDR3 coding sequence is TGTGCCAGCAGAGGGGTACCCGTTGAAAAACTGTTTTTT.

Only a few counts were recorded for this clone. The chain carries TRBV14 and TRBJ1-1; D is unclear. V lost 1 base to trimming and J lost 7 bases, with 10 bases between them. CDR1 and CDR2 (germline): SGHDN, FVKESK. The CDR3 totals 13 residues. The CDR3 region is CASSQGQRLEAFF. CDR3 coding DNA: TGTGCCAGCAGCCAAGGGCAGCGACTTGAAGCTTTCTTT.

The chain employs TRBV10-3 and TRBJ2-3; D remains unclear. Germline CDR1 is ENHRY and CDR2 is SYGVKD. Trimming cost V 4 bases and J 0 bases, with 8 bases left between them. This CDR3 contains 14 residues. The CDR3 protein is CAISGPFSTDTQYF. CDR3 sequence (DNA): TGTGCCATCAGTGGACCGTTTAGCACAGATACGCAGTATTTT.

CDR3 loop: CASSPPDRGRYGYTF. CDR3 DNA: TGCGCCAGCAGCCCTCCTGACAGGGGAAGATATGGCTACACCTTC. V usage is TRBV5-1 and J usage is TRBJ1-2, with 8 nucleotides matching TRBD1. Per the germline V gene, CDR1 is SGHRS and CDR2 is YFSETQ. The J segment lost 5 bases and the V segment lost 4 bases, leaving 10 bases of the junction unmatched. The CDR3 runs 15 residues.

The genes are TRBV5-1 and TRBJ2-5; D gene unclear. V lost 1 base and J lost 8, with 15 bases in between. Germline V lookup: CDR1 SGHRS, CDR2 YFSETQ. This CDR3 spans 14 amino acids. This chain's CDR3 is CASSLFSQIETQYF. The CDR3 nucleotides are TGCGCCAGCAGCTTGTTCAGCCAAATTGAAACCCAGTACTTC.

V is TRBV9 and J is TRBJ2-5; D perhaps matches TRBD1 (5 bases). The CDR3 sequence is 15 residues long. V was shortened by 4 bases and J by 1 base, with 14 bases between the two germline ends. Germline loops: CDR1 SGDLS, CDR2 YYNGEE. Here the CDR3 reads CASSPGSGFQETQYF. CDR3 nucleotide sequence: TGTGCCAGCAGCCCCGGGTCAGGGTTCCAAGAGACCCAGTACTTC.

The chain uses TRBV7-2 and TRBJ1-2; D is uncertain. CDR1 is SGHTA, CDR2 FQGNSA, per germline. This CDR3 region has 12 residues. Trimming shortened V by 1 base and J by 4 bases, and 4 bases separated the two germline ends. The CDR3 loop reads CASSLGFYGYTF. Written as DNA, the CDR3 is TGTGCCAGCAGCTTAGGGTTCTATGGCTACACCTTC.